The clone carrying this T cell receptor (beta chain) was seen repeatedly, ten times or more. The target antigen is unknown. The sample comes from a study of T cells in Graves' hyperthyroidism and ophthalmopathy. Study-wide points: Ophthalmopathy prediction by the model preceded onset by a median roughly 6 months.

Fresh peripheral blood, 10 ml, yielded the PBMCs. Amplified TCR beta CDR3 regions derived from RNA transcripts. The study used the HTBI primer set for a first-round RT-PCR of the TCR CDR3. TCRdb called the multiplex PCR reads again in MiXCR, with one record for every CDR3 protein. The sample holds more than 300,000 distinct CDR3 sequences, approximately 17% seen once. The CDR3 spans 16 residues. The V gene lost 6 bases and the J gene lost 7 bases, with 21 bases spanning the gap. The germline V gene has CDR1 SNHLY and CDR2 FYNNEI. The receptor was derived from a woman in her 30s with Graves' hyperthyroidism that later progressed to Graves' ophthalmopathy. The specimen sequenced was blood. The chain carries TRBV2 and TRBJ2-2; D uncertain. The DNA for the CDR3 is TGTGCCAGCAGGGCCAGCAGCGTCAAGGGTCACGGGGAGCTGTTTTTT. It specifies CASRASSVKGHGELFF.